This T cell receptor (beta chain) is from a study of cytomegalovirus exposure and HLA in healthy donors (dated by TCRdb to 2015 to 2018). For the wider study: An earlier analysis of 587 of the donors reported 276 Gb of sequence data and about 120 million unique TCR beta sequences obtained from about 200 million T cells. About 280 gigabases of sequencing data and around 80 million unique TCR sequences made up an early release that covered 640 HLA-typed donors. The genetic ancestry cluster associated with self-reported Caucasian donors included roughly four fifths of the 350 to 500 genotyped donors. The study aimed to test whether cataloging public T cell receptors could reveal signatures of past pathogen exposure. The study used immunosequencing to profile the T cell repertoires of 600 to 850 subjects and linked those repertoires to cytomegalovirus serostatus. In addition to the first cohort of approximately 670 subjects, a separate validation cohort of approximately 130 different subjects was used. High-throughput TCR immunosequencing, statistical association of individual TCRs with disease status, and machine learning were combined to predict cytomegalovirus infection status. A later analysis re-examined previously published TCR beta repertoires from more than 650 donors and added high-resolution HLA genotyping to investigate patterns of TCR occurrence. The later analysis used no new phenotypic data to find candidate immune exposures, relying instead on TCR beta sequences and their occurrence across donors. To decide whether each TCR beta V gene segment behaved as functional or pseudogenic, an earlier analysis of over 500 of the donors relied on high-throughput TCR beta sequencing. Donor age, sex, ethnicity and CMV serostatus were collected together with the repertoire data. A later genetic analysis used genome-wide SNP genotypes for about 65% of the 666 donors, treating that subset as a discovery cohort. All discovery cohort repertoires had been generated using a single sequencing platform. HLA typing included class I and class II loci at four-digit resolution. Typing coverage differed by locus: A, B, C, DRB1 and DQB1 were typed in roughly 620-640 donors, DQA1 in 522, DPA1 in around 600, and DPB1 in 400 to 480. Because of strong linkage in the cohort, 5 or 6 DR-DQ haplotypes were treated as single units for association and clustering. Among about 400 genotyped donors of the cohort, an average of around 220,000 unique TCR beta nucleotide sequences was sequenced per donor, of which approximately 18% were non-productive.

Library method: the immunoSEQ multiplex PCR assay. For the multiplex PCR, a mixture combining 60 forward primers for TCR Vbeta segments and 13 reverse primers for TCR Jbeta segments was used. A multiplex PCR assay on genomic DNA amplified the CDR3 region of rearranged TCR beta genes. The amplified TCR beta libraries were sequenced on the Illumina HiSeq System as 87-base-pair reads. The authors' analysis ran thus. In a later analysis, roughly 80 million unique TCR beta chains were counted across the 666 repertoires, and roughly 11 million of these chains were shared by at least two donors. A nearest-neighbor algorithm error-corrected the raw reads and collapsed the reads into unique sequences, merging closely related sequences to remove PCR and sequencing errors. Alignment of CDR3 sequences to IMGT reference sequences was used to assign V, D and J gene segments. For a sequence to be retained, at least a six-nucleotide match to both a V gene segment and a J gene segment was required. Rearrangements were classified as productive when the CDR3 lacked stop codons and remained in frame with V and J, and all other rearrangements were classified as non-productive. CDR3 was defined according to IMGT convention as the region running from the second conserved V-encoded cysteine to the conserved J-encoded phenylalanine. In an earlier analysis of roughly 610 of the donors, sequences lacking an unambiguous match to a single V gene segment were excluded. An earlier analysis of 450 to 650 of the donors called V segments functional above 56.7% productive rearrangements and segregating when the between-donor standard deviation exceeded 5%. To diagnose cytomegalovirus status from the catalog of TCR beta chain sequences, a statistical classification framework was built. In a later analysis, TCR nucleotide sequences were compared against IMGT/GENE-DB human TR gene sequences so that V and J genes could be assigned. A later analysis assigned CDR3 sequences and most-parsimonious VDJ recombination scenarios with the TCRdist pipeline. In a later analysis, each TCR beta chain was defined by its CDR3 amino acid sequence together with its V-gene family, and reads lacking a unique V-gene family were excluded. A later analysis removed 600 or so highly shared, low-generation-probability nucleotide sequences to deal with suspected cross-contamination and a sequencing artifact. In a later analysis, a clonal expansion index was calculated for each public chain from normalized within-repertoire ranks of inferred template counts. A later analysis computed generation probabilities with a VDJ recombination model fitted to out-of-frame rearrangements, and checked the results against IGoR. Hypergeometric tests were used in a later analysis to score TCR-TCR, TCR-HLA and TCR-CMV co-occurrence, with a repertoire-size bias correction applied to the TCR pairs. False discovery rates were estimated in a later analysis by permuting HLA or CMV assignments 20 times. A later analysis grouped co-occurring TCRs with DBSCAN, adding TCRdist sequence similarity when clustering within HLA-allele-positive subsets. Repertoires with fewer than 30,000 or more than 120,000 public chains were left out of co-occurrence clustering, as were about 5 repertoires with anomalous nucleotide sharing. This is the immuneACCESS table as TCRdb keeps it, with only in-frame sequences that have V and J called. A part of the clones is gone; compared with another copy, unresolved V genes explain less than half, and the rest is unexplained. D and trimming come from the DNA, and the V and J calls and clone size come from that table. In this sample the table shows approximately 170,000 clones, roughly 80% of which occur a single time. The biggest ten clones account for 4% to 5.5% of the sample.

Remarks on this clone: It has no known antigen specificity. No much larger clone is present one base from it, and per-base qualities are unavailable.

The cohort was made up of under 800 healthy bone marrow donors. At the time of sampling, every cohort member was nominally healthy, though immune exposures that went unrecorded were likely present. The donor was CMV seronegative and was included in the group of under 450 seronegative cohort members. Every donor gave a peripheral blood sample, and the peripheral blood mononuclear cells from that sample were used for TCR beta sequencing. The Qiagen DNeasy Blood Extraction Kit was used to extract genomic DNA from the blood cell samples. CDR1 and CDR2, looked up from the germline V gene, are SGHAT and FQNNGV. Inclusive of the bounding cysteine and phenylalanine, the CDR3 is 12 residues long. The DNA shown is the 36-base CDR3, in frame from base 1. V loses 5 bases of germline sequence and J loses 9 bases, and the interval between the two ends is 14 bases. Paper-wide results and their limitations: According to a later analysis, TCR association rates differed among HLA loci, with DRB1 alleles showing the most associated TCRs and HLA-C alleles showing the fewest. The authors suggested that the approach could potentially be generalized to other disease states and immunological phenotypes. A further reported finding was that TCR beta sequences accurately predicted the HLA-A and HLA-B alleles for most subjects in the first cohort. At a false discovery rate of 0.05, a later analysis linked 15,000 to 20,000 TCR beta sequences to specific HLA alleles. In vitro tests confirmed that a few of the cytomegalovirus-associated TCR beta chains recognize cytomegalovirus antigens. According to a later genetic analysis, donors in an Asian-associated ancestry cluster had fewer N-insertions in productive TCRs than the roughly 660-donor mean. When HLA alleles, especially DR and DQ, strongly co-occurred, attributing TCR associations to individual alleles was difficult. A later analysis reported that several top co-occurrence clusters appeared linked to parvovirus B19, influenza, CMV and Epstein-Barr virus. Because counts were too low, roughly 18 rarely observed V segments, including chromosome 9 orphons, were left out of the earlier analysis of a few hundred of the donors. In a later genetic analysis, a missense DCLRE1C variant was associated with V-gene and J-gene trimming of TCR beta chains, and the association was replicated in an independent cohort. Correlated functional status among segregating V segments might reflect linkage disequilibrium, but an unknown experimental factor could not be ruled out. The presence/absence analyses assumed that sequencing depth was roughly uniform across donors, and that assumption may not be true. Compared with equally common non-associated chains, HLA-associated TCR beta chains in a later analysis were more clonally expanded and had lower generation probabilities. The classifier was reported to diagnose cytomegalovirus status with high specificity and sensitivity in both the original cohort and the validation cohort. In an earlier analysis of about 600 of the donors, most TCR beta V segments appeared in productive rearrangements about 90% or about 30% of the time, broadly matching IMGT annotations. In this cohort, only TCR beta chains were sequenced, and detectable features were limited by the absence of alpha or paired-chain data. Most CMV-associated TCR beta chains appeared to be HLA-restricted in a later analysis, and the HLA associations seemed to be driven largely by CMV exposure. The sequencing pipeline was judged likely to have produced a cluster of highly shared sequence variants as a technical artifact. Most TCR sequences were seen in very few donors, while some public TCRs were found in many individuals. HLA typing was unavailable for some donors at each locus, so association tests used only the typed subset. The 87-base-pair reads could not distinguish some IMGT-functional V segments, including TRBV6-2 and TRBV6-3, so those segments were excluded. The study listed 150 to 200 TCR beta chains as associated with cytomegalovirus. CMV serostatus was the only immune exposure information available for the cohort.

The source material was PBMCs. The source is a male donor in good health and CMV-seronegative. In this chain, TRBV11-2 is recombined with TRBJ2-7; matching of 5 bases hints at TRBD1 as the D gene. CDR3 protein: CASSGEDKTQYF. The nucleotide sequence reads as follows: TGTGCCAGCAGCGGAGAGGACAAAACGCAGTACTTC.